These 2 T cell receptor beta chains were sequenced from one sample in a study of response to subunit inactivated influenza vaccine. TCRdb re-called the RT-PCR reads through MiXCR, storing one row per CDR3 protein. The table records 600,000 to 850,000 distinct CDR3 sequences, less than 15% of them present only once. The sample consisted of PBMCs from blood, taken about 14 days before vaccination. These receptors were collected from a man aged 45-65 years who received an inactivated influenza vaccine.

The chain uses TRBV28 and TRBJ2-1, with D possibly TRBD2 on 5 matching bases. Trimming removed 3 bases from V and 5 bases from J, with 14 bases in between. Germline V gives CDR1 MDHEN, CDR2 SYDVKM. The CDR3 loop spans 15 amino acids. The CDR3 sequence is CASSLRPGYNNEQFF. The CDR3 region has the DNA TGTGCCAGCAGTTTGAGACCGGGGTATAACAATGAGCAGTTCTTC.

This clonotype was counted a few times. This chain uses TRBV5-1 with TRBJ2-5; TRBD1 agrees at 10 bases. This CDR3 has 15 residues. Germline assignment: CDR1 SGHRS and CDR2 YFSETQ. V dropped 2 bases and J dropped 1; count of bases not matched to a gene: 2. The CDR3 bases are TGCGCCAGCAGCTTCGGGACAGGGGTCCAAGAGACCCAGTACTTC. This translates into CASSFGTGVQETQYF.